This T cell receptor beta chain derives from a study of post-analysis software for immune sequencing data. As for the study in general: The courses of disease that were included comprised relapsing-remitting, secondary progressive and progressive-relapsing multiple sclerosis. The study, taken as a whole, reports: Batch-mates among the samples co-clustered strongly by F measure. Significantly lower normalized Chao1 diversity was seen in multiple sclerosis patients than in controls. TRBV segments more frequent in patients than in controls numbered five and included TRBV5-6, TRBV5-1 and TRBV20-1.

CDR3 length: 16 residues. The trim removed 1 base at V and 4 bases at J, leaving 8 bases unmatched. Germline V gene data show CDR1 as DFQATT and CDR2 as SNEGSKA (reference sequence). This clonotype has a handful of counts. Its antigen is currently unknown. Incorporated into the TCR beta cDNA libraries were unique molecular identifiers, which served to reduce PCR and sequencing biases. The authors obtained roughly 500,000 cDNA molecules from approximately 1 to 10 million T cells. TCRdb passed the PCR reads through MiXCR, listing each CDR3 protein once. The table has around 770,000 distinct CDR3 sequences, approximately 44% seen once; the top ten hold over 4.5%.

The chain carries TRBV20-1 and TRBJ2-1, with 9 bases identical to TRBD2. Sequences were obtained from blood. The sequence came from a girl between 10 and 17 years old with multiple sclerosis. CDR3 DNA sequence: TGCAGTGCTAGAGTTGTAGCGGGAGTCGGGTACAATGAGCAGTTCTTC. Protein sequence: CSARVVAGVGYNEQFF.